This note documents a single TCR beta chain sequence. Its antigen is as yet unknown. The treatment here: approximately nine-day PBMC culture with coronavirus spike peptide pools or control peptides (ViraFEST assay). The V gene's germline CDR1 is SEHNR and CDR2 FQNEAQ (reference sequence). V trimming: 5 bases; J trimming: 4 bases; junction bases outside the gene matches: 3. The CDR3 consists of 15 residues. This specimen belongs to a study of vaccination and CD4 T cells after COVID-19. Overall study: Median time from COVID diagnosis to post-COVID sampling was 101 days (35 to 161).

Cultured CD4+ T cell DNA was sequenced using the Oncomine TCR Beta short-read assay. Investigators obtained genomic DNA by extraction from cultured CD4+ T cells. One entry per CDR3 protein results from TCRdb running MiXCR on the PCR reads. The sample consists of about 14,000 distinct CDR3 sequences, around 60% of them appearing once. General study points: Within the convalescent patients, a median about 89% of the SARS-CoV-2-reactive clones were ones that appeared only post-vaccination.

The clonotype comes from a human donor who had recovered from COVID-19. This chain connects TRBV7-9 to TRBJ1-4; TRBD1 agrees at 11 bases. The sequenced material came from CD4+ T cells from blood, cultured in vitro. CDR3 DNA sequence: TGTGCCAGCAGCCCAGGGACAGGGGGTAATGAAAAACTGTTTTTT. Translation gives CASSPGTGGNEKLFF. Variable domain in full (rest from reference TRBV7-9 and TRBJ1-4): DTGVSQNPRHKITKRGQNVTFRCDPISEHNRLYWYRQTLGQGPEFLTYFQNEAQLEKSRLLSDRFSAERPKGSFSTLEIQRTEQGDSAMYLCASSPGTGGNEKLFFGSGTQLSVL.